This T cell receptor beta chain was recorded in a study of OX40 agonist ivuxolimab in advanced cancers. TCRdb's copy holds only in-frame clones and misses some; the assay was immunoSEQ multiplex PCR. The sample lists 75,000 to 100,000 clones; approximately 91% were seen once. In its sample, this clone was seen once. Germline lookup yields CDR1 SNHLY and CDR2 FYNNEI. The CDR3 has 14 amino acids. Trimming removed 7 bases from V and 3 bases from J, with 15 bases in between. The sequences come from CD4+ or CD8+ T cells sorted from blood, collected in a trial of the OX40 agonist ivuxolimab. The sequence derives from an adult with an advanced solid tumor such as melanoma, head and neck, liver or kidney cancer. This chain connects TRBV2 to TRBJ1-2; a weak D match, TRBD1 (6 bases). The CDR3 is CASTAGDPDYGYTF. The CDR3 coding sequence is TGTGCCAGCACCGCAGGGGATCCGGACTATGGCTACACCTTC.